This TCR beta chain was profiled in a study of beta chain features in type 1 diabetes. Study outcomes and limitations: Type 1 diabetes patients showed a moderate but significant shortening of TCRB CDR3s in all four CD4+ subsets.

A few counts support this clone. Its antigen is unknown. At the DNA level, this CDR3 is encoded by other sequences in the same sample as well. The CDR3 is 13 residues long. CDR1 SGHTA and CDR2 FQGNSA come from the germline V gene. J was trimmed by 3 bases and V by 5 bases; bases with no gene match: 3. All of the isolated RNA was reverse transcribed, so expressed TCRB transcripts were sequenced. Only in-frame clones appear in the TCRdb table, and some are missing; sequencing was by immunoSEQ multiplex PCR. The sample lists hundreds of thousands of clones, roughly an eighth occurring once. This chain connects TRBV7-2 to TRBJ1-1, with TRBD1 identical over 7 bases. The TCR was taken from a man aged 18 to 30 with type 1 diabetes. Sequencing input: naive CD4+ T cells from blood. CDR3 in amino acids: CASSRQGDTEAFF. CDR3 DNA: TGTGCCAGCAGCCGACAGGGTGACACTGAAGCTTTCTTT.